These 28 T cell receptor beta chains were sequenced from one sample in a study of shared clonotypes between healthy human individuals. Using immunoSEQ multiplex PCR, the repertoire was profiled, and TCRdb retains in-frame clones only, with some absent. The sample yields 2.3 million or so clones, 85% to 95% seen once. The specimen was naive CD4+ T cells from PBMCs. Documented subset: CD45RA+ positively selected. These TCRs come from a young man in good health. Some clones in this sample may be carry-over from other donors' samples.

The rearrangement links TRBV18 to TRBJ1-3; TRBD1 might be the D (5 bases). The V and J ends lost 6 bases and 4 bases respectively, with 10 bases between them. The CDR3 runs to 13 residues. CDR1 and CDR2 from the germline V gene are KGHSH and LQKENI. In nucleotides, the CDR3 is TGTGCCAGCTCGCAGGGTTACGGAAACACCATATATTTT. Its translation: CASSQGYGNTIYF.

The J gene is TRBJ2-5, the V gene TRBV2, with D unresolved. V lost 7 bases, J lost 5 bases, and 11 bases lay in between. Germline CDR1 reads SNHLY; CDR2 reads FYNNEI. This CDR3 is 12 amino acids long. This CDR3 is CASTLFGETQYF. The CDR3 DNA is TGTGCCAGCACCTTATTCGGGGAGACCCAGTACTTC. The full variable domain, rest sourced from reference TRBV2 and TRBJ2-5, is EPEVTQTPSHQVTQMGQEVILRCVPISNHLYFYWYRQILGQKVEFLVSFYNNEISEKSEIFDDQFSVERPDGSNFTLKIRSTKLEDSAMYFCASTLFGETQYFGPGTRLLVL.

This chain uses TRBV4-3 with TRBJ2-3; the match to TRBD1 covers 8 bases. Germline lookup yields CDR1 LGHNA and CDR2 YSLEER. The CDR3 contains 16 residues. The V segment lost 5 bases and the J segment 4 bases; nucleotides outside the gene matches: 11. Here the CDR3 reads CASSYRTGSFPDTQYF. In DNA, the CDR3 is TGCGCCAGCAGCTATCGGACAGGGAGTTTCCCAGATACGCAGTATTTT.

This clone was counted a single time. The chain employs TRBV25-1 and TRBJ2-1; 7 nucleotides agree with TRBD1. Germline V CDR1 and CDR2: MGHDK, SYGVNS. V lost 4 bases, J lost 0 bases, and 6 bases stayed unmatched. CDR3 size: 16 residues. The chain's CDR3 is CASSGQGLSSYNEQFF. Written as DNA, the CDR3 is TGTGCCAGCAGTGGACAGGGCCTGAGCTCCTACAATGAGCAGTTCTTC.

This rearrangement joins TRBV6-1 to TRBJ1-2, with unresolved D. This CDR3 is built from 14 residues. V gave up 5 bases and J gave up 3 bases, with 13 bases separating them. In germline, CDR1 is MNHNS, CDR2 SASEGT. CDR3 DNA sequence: TGTGCCAGCAGTAACACCGGGTCGGACTATGGCTACACCTTC. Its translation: CASSNTGSDYGYTF.

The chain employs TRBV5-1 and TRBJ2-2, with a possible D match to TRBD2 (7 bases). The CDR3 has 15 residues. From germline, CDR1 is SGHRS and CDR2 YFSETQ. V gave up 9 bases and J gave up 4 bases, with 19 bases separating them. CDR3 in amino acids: CATKPGGTVTGELFF. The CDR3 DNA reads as TGCGCCACTAAGCCGGGGGGCACGGTCACCGGGGAGCTGTTTTTT.

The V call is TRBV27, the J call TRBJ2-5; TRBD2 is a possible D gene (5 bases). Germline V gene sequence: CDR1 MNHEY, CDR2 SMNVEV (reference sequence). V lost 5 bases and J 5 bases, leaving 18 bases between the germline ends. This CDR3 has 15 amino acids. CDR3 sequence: CASSRTWPRGETQYF. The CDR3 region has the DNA TGTGCCAGCAGTCGGACTTGGCCACGAGGGGAGACCCAGTACTTC.

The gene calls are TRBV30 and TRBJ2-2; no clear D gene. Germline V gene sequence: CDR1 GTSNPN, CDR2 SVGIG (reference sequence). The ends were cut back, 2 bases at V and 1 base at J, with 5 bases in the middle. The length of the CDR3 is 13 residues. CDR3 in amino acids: CAWSKVNTGELFF. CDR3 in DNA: TGTGCCTGGAGTAAGGTGAACACCGGGGAGCTGTTTTTT.

In DNA, the CDR3 is TGTGCCAGCAGCTTGGAGAGGGGGCAAGGTGAAAAACTGTTTTTT. Protein: CASSLERGQGEKLFF. The chain links TRBV5-4 to TRBJ1-4; 7 nucleotides agree with TRBD1. Trimming cost V 0 bases and J 7 bases; bases outside gene matches: 6. Germline V gene lookup returns CDR1 SGHNT and CDR2 YYREEE (reference sequence). The CDR3 extends over 15 amino acids.

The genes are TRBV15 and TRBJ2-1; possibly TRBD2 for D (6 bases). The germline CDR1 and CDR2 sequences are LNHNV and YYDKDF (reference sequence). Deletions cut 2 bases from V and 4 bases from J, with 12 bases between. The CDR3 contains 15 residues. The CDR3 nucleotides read TGTGCCACCAGCAGAACGGCGGGGAAATACAATGAGCAGTTCTTC. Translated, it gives CATSRTAGKYNEQFF.

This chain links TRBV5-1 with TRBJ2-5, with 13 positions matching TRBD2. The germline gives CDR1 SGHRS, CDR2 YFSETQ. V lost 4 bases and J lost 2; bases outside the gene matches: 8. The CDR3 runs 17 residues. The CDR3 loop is CASSPGPGLAGQETQYF. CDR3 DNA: TGCGCCAGCAGCCCGGGACCGGGACTAGCGGGACAAGAGACCCAGTACTTC.

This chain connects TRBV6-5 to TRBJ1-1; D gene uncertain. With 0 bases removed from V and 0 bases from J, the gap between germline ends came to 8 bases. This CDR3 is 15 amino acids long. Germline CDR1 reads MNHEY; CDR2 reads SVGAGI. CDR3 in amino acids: CASSYSYSMNTEAFF. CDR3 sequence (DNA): TGTGCCAGCAGTTACTCCTACAGTATGAACACTGAAGCTTTCTTT.

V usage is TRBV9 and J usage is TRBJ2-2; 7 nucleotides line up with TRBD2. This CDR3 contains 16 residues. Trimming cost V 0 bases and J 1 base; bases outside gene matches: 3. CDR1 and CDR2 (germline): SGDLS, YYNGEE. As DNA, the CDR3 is TGTGCCAGCAGCGTAGTTGCTAGCGGGAACACCGGGGAGCTGTTTTTT. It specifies CASSVVASGNTGELFF. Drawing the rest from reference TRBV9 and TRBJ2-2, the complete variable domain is DSGVTQTPKHLITATGQRVTLRCSPRSGDLSVYWYQQSLDQGLQFLIQYYNGEERAKGNILERFSAQQFPDLHSELNLSSLELGDSALYFCASSVVASGNTGELFFGEGSRLTVL.

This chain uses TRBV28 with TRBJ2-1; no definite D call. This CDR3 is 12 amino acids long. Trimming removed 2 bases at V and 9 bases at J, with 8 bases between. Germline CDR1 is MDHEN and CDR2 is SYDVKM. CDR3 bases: TGTGCCAGCAGTTTAGTGGGCGGTGAGCAGTTCTTC. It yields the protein CASSLVGGEQFF.

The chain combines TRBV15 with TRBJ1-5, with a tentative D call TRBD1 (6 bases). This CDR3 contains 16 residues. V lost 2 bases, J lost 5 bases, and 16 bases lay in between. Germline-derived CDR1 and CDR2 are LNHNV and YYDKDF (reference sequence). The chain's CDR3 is CATSRSAGNRDQPQHF. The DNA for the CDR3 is TGTGCCACCAGCAGATCCGCGGGAAACAGGGATCAGCCCCAGCATTTT.

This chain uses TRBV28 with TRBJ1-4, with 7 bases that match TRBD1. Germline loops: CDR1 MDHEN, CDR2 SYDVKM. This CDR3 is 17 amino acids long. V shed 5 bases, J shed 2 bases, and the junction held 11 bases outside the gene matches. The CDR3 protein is CASSPSPVQGTNEKLFF. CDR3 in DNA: TGTGCCAGCAGTCCCTCTCCGGTACAGGGGACTAATGAAAAACTGTTTTTT.

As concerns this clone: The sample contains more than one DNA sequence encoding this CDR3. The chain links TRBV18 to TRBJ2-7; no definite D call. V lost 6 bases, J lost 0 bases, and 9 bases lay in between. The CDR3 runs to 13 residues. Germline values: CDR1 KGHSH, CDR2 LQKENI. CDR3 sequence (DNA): TGTGCCAGCTCCGGCTCGAGCTCCTACGAGCAGTACTTC. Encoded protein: CASSGSSSYEQYF. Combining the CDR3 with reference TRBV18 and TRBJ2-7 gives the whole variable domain NAGVMQNPRHLVRRRGQEARLRCSPMKGHSHVYWYRQLPEEGLKFMVYLQKENIIDESGMPKERFSAEFPKEGPSILRIQQVVRGDSAAYFCASSGSSSYEQYFGPGTRLTVT.

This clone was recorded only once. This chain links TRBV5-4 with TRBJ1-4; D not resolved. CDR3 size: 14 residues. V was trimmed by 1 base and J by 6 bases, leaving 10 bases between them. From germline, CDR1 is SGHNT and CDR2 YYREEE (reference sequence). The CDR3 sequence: CASSLSGSDEKLFF. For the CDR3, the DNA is TGTGCCAGCAGCTTGAGCGGTTCCGATGAAAAACTGTTTTTT.

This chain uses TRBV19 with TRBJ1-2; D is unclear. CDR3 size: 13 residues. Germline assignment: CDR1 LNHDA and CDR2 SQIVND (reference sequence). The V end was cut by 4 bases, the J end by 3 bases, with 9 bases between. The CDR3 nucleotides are TGTGCCAGTAGTAATGGGCAGGACTATGGCTACACCTTC. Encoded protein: CASSNGQDYGYTF.

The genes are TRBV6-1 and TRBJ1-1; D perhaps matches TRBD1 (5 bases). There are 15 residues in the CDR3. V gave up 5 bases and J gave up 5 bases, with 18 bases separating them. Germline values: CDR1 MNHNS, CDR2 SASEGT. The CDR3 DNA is TGTGCCAGCAGTCAAAAATCCCTCGGGGGTACTGAAGCTTTCTTT. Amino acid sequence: CASSQKSLGGTEAFF.

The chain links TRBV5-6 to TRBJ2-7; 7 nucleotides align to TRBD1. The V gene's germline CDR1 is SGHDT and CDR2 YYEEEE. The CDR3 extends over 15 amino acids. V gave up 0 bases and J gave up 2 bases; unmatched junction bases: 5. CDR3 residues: CASSLARQGPYEQYF. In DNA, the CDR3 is TGTGCCAGCAGCTTGGCAAGACAGGGACCCTACGAGCAGTACTTC.

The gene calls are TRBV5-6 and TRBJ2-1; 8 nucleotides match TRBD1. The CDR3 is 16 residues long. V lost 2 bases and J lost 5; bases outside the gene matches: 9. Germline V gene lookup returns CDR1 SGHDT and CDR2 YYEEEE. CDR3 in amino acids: CASSFDRGAKHNEQFF. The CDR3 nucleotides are TGTGCCAGCAGCTTCGACAGGGGCGCCAAGCACAATGAGCAGTTCTTC.

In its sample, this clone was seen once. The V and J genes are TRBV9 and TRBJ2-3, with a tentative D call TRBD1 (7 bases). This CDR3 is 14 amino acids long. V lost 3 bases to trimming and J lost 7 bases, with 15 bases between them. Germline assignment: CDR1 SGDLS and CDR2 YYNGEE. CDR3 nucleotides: TGTGCCAGCAGCGCTCCAGGGGGAGGAAATACGCAGTATTTT. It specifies CASSAPGGGNTQYF.

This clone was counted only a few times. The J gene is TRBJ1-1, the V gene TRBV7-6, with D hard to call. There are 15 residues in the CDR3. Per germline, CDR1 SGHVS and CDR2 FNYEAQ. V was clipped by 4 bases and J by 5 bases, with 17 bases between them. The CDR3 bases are TGTGCCAGCAGCTCGGATGCCAACAGCTTTACTGAAGCTTTCTTT. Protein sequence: CASSSDANSFTEAFF.

This CDR3 reads CASSQLINEQFF. The CDR3, as DNA: TGCGCCAGCAGCCAGCTCATCAATGAGCAGTTCTTC. J is TRBJ2-1 and V is TRBV4-1; D is undetermined. CDR3 length: 12 residues. Germline CDR1 and CDR2: MGHRA and YSYEKL. V dropped 3 bases and J dropped 6 bases, with 6 bases sitting between them.

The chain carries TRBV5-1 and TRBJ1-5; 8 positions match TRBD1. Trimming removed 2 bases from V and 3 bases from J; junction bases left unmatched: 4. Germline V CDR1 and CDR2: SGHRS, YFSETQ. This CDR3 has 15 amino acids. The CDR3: CASSLQGGDNQPQHF. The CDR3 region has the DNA TGCGCCAGCAGCTTACAGGGGGGAGACAATCAGCCCCAGCATTTT. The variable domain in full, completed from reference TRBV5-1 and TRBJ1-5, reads KAGVTQTPRYLIKTRGQQVTLSCSPISGHRSVSWYQQTPGQGLQFLFEYFSETQRNKGNFPGRFSGRQFSNSRSEMNVSTLELGDSALYLCASSLQGGDNQPQHFGDGTRLSIL.

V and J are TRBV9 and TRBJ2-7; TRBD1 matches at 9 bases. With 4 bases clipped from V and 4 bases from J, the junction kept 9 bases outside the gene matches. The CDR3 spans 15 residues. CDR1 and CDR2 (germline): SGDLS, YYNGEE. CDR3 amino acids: CASSPRGQGGYEQYF. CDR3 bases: TGTGCCAGCAGCCCAAGGGGACAGGGAGGGTACGAGCAGTACTTC.

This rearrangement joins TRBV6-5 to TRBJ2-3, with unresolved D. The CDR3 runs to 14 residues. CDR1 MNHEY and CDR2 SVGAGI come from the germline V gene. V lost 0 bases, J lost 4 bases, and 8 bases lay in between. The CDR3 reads CASSYSFRPDTQYF. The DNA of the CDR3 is TGTGCCAGCAGTTACTCGTTCCGGCCAGATACGCAGTATTTT.